This T cell receptor (beta chain) was recovered during a study of tumor-infiltrating lymphocytes in localized non-small cell lung cancer. Looking at the study overall: From each patient, both tumor and uninvolved lung, non-adjacent to tumor, were sampled.

Libraries were prepared by immunoSEQ multiplex PCR; TCRdb keeps only in-frame clonotypes and omits some of them. The sample has over 15,000 clones; 69% are singletons. Trimming took off 4 bases at V and 4 bases at J, with 8 bases between the two ends. The CDR3 runs to 13 residues. CDR1 and CDR2 from the germline V gene are SGDLS and YYNGEE. Sequencing used lung tumor tissue. This chain uses TRBV9 with TRBJ2-2; a weak D match, TRBD1 (5 bases). This clonotype originated in a human donor with non-small cell lung cancer. CDR3 region: CASSPGSTGELFF. The CDR3 DNA sequence: TGTGCCAGCAGCCCAGGGTCCACCGGGGAGCTGTTTTTT. Looking up the rest from reference TRBV9 and TRBJ2-2 gives the full variable domain: DSGVTQTPKHLITATGQRVTLRCSPRSGDLSVYWYQQSLDQGLQFLIQYYNGEERAKGNILERFSAQQFPDLHSELNLSSLELGDSALYFCASSPGSTGELFFGEGSRLTVL.